This T cell receptor beta chain was profiled in a study of T cell repertoires in cytomegalovirus infection. Study in general: CMV infection plus the matching HLA type was flagged by public TCR beta signatures. Study-level findings and limits: Summed frequency of public TCR beta families distinguished CMV carriers with the relevant HLA. There were HLA-C-restricted CMV-specific TCR beta clonotypes dominating the ex vivo response.

About this clonotype itself: Its antigen is unidentified.

TCRdb analysed the reads with MiXCR anew, one entry per CDR3 protein. The data show 60,000 to 85,000 distinct CDR3 sequences, approximately 22% seen once. The ends were cut back, 7 bases at V and 5 bases at J, with 14 bases in the middle. This CDR3 spans 14 amino acids. Germline CDR1 and CDR2: ENHRY and SYGVKD. Material for sequencing was PBMCs, sequenced either directly or after in vitro stimulation (not recorded which). The gene calls are TRBV10-3 and TRBJ2-2; possible D gene TRBD1, 6 bases. This receptor was identified in a human donor in good health (CMV status not recorded). Some clones in this sample may be carry-over from other donors' samples. The CDR3 nucleotides read TGTGCCATCAAGAGACAGGAAACTACCGGGGAGCTGTTTTTT. It codes for CAIKRQETTGELFF.